Sequencing of this T cell receptor (beta chain) was carried out in a study of T cells after yellow fever vaccination. The study, taken as a whole, reports: Clonotypes appearing in both CD4 and CD8 compartments existed, and their share was small.

Concerning this clonotype itself: No antigen is known for it.

The CDR3 loop spans 13 amino acids. Per the germline V gene, CDR1 is ENHRY and CDR2 is SYGVKD. With V trimmed by 2 bases and J by 8 bases, 5 bases remained unmatched. MiXCR, applied by TCRdb to the 5' RACE reads, yields one record per CDR3 protein. The repertoire holds a few hundred thousand distinct CDR3 sequences, with 4.1% as singletons. The sequences come from PBMCs, collected 5 days after the yellow fever booster vaccination. J is TRBJ1-2 and V is TRBV10-3, with TRBD1 identical over 7 bases. This receptor was obtained from a man in his late teens or twenties who received the YFV17D yellow fever vaccine. The CDR3 bases are TGTGCCATCAGTGAGAATCAGGGGGGCGGCTACACCTTC. This codes for CAISENQGGGYTF.